This T cell receptor beta chain was recorded in a study of long-term antiretroviral therapy in people with HIV (dated 2022 in TCRdb). Broadly, across the study: The earliest samples were collected about a decade before the 2015 WHO recommendation for immediate ART, when ART was typically delayed until CD4 counts fell. A retrospective serial study tested whether ART initiation and durable HIV suppression were associated with changes in peripheral blood TRB repertoire composition and diversity. A total of roughly 200 cryopreserved PBMC samples came from 25 to 35 adults with confirmed HIV infection and were collected serially over a mean of approximately six years (range 1-12). Among the roughly 30 participants with HIV, more than ten were female. No cross-contamination during QIAcube processing was shown when test extractions of a monoclonal T-cell line were performed alongside about 30 polyclonal samples.

The immunoSEQ hsTCRB v3.0 assay was used at survey level resolution to sequence the TRB variable region. A depth of roughly 40,000-55,000 T-cell genomes per sample was targeted for TRB sequencing. An Illumina MiSeq with a v3 150-cycle kit was used to sequence the pooled TRB libraries. Concerning the study's data processing: Repertoire analysis was performed in R inside a reproducible Nextflow workflow that covered QC, data transformation and analysis. LymphoSeq2, an R package for exploring AIRR-Seq data, was used to implement the custom analyses. Four samples that yielded fewer than 5000 total TRB sequences were excluded, so that approximately 170 HIV repertoires were analyzed. Among the roughly 200 retained HIV repertoires, 59 were collected before ART initiation and some 130 after ART initiation. Repertoires were downsampled to 5000 TRB nucleotide sequences, and summary statistics were averaged over 100 downsampling iterations. Only TRB sequences with CDR3 regions of at least seven amino acids were retained for analysis. A Shannon entropy-derived clonality score and the Gini coefficient were used to measure diversity. In repertoire networks, the top 5000 CDR3 amino acid sequences were linked whenever an edit distance of one separated two sequences. For TRB CDR3 amino acid sequences, GLIPH2 was used to predict antigen specificity groups and MHC restriction. To flag known CMV, EBV, HIV or tissue antigen associations, CDR3 amino acid sequences were matched against VDJdb and McPAS-TCR. Pre-ART, post-ART and control groups were compared with Wilcoxon signed-rank tests and Holm-Bonferroni correction. Imported from immuneACCESS, the table was reduced by TCRdb to in-frame sequences with V and J called. These copies leave out some clones; in studies compared against another copy, an unresolved V gene accounts for under half, and the cause of the remainder is not known. V and J calls and clone size are those listed in that table; D and trimming were worked out from the DNA. The sample includes 20,000 to 25,000 clones, with around 80% observed a single time. The ten largest clones capture around 9% of the sample.

To note about this clone: The antigen it recognizes is unknown. Base qualities are not at hand, and no much larger clone is one base apart.

Trimming accounts for 6 bases at V and 8 bases at J, while the number of junction bases matched to no gene is 14. The CDR3 starts with the cysteine, ends with the phenylalanine, and has 16 residues. The CDR3 DNA has 48 bases and is translated from base 1. The germline V gene (reference sequence) sets CDR1 to LNHDA and CDR2 to SQIVND. Participants were included only if at least one PBMC sample before ART initiation and at least two post-ART samples were available. Treatment was received in the United States of America by all participants with HIV. Before DNA extraction, cryopreserved samples of roughly 0.95-10 million PBMC were thawed and washed. At the time of the earliest PBMC sample, participants with HIV were aged between roughly 23 and 60 years. PBMC samples from each participant spanned 1-4 timepoints before ART initiation and 2-8 timepoints after ART initiation, with a median of 7 samples. For every participant, serial HIV viral load, CD4+ T-cell count, ART history and demographic data were obtained. A Qiagen kit on a QIAcube was used to extract genomic DNA from unsorted PBMC, with samples processed in batches of 12.

General study outcomes and caveats: Inferences about post-ART repertoire changes are limited because no data were available on ART adherence, viral resistance or therapy changes. Samples dated from the mid-2000s to the late 2010s, and the ART regimens used may be less effective than current ones. Starting ART was linked to a significant rise in TRB diversity, yet even after long-term ART the diversity remained significantly lower than in transplant donor controls. HIV repertoires had narrower CDR3 length ranges than controls, and the network structure suggested an antigen-experienced repertoire that shifted only slightly toward naive after ART. At every time point, the repertoire was dominated by expanded TRB clones first identified before ART initiation, although this dominance fluctuated and, in many PLHIV, declined after ART. Since PBMC availability was limited, sequencing covered only the TCR beta chain, with no alpha chain pairing. Because pre-ART samples had limited cell numbers, profiling was done on unsorted PBMC rather than on sorted CD4+ and CD8+ T cells.

The chain employs TRBV19 and TRBJ2-1; 9 nucleotides in the junction match TRBD1. This TCR came from a woman between 40 and 55 years old with HIV. The sequencing here drew on unsorted PBMCs, taken 4.1 years after starting antiretroviral therapy. The nucleotide sequence is given as TGTGCCAGTAGGGGGACAGGGCCTTTGTTTATTCATGAGCAGTTCTTC. It is translated as CASRGTGPLFIHEQFF.